A single sample gave rise to the 6 T cell receptor beta chains below, sequenced in a study of a mutant IDH1 vaccine in newly diagnosed glioma. Assay: immunoSEQ multiplex PCR; the TCRdb copy retains only in-frame clones and omits some. In the table there are approximately 57,000 clones, 82% of which are singletons. Their antigen targets remain unknown. The time point denotes: week 5, during vaccination. A single vaccine dose contained 300 ug of mutant IDH1 20-mer peptide, and topical imiquimod was used with it. The source was PBMCs, collected from a glioma patient whose treatment included an IDH1 peptide vaccine. The origin of the receptors is a woman aged 18-35 years with glioma. Some clones in this sample may be carry-over from other donors' samples.

This clone was detected a few times. V usage is TRBV4-2 and J usage is TRBJ2-3; perhaps TRBD1 as D (6 bases). V was pared by 5 bases and J by 0 bases, with 12 bases between. CDR1 is LGHNA and CDR2 is YNFKEQ in the germline V gene. The CDR3 sequence is 15 residues long. Here the CDR3 DNA reads TGTGCCAGCAGCGAAGGGGGTGTCAGCACAGATACGCAGTATTTT. This encodes CASSEGGVSTDTQYF.

This chain connects TRBV5-1 to TRBJ1-4; 7 bases map to TRBD1. V shed 6 bases and J 5 bases; nucleotides not matched to a gene: 10. The CDR3 is made up of 15 amino acids. In germline, CDR1 is SGHRS, CDR2 YFSETQ. The CDR3 region is CASTRSTGQNEKLFF. DNA of the CDR3: TGCGCCAGCACTCGATCGACAGGGCAAAATGAAAAACTGTTTTTT.

The CDR3: CASSPTATSGGVSVYEQYF. DNA for the CDR3: TGTGCCAGCAGCCCAACGGCGACTAGCGGGGGGGTTTCGGTCTACGAGCAGTACTTC. The V and J genes are TRBV7-9 and TRBJ2-7, with 14 positions matching TRBD2. With 5 bases clipped from V and 3 bases from J, the junction kept 15 bases outside the gene matches. CDR3 size: 19 residues. The germline V gene has CDR1 SEHNR and CDR2 FQNEAQ (reference sequence).

V gene TRBV2 combines with J gene TRBJ1-5; a possible D gene is TRBD1 (6 bases). The V end lost 7 bases, the J end lost 0 bases, and 13 bases lay between the germline ends. The CDR3 sequence is 15 residues long. The germline V gene has CDR1 SNHLY and CDR2 FYNNEI. The DNA for the CDR3 is TGTGCCAGCACCCAAGGGGGGAATAGCAATCAGCCCCAGCATTTT. Protein product: CASTQGGNSNQPQHF.

The chain couples TRBV6-5 to TRBJ1-3; D is uncertain. The germline V gene encodes CDR1 MNHEY and CDR2 SVGAGI. The CDR3 sequence is 16 residues long. V lost 0 bases, J lost 4 bases, and 13 bases lay in between. The CDR3 protein is CASSYSQTGHGNTIYF. The CDR3 DNA is TGTGCCAGCAGTTACTCGCAGACTGGGCACGGAAACACCATATATTTT.

This clone has a handful of counts. V is TRBV30 and J is TRBJ1-1, with unresolved D. Germline V gene data show CDR1 as GTSNPN and CDR2 as SVGIG (reference sequence). Between the trimmed V and J ends, which lost 2 bases and 6 bases, there was a span of 4 bases. This CDR3 has 10 residues. The CDR3 protein is CAWSRAEAFF. For the CDR3, the DNA is TGTGCCTGGAGTCGGGCTGAAGCTTTCTTT.